These T cell receptor beta chains were read from a single sample in a study of response to subunit inactivated influenza vaccine. Each CDR3 protein is one row after TCRdb ran MiXCR on the RT-PCR reads. The repertoire has some 190,000 distinct CDR3 sequences, approximately 14% of them found once; the top ten carry 26%. This specimen consisted of CD8+ T cells sorted from PBMCs, obtained about 5 days after vaccination. These receptor sequences come from a man aged 50 or older who received an inactivated influenza vaccine. Both conserved end residues are part of each CDR3. D genes are given only for firm matches. The size entry is marked missing in some rows and otherwise reads once, few, many or a size class.

CASTPYYDREGQPQHF TGTGCCAGCACCCCATATTATGACAGGGAAGGTCAGCCCCAGCATTTT TRBV7-8 TRBD1 many TRBJ1-5
CASRVSASGPEQYF TGTGCCAGCAGGGTTAGCGCATCCGGGCCCGAGCAGTACTTC TRBV5-6 - few TRBJ2-7
CASSLGGAQPQHF TGTGCCAGCAGCCTAGGAGGGGCTCAGCCCCAGCATTTT TRBV14 - - TRBJ1-5
CASSLSNLNTEAFF TGTGCCAGCAGCTTAAGCAACCTGAACACTGAAGCTTTCTTT TRBV7-2 - many TRBJ1-1
CASSLDTYSGNTIYF TGTGCCAGCAGCTTAGATACCTACTCTGGAAACACCATATATTTT TRBV11-2 - - TRBJ1-3
CSVVNTGELFF TGCAGCGTTGTAAACACCGGGGAGCTGTTTTTT TRBV29-1 - - TRBJ2-2
CASSLRQGMDEQFF TGTGCCAGCTCACTCCGACAGGGGATGGATGAGCAGTTCTTC TRBV18 TRBD1 - TRBJ2-1
CASSFAVDFYEQYF TGTGCCAGCAGCTTCGCGGTGGATTTTTACGAGCAGTACTTC TRBV5-5 - few TRBJ2-7
CASTGAIWNEQFF TGTGCCAGCACGGGCGCTATTTGGAATGAGCAGTTCTTC TRBV28 - - TRBJ2-1
CASSQDRLAGTAYNEQFF TGTGCCAGCAGCCAAGATCGACTAGCGGGAACCGCTTACAATGAGCAGTTCTTC TRBV3-1 TRBD2 few TRBJ2-1
CASSLFGTDSYEQYF TGTGCCAGCAGCTTATTCGGGACAGACTCCTACGAGCAGTACTTC TRBV7-9 TRBD1 few TRBJ2-7
CASSEDRNTEAFF TGTGCCAGCAGCGAGGACCGGAACACTGAAGCTTTCTTT TRBV4-2 - few TRBJ1-1
CASSYGGTYEQYF TGCGCCAGCAGCTATGGGGGAACCTACGAGCAGTACTTC TRBV5-1 - - TRBJ2-7
CASSFLHEQYF TGTGCCAGCAGCTTCTTGCACGAGCAGTACTTC TRBV7-9 - - TRBJ2-7
CASSFGWSYEQYF TGTGCCAGCAGCTTCGGGTGGTCCTACGAGCAGTACTTC TRBV11-2 - few TRBJ2-7
CASSLLAGPSYEQYF TGTGCCAGCAGTTTACTAGCGGGGCCCTCCTACGAGCAGTACTTC TRBV28 TRBD2 few TRBJ2-7
CASSAVRETQYF TGTGCCAGCAGTGCAGTAAGGGAGACCCAGTACTTC TRBV6-1 - - TRBJ2-5
CSARTRGILYEQYF TGCAGTGCCCGGACCCGAGGGATTTTGTACGAGCAGTACTTC TRBV20-1 - few TRBJ2-7
CASSLEPNEKLFF TGTGCCAGCAGCTTGGAACCAAATGAAAAACTGTTTTTT TRBV5-6 - few TRBJ1-4
CASSSDGLDNEQFF TGTGCCAGCAGCTCAGATGGACTAGACAATGAGCAGTTCTTC TRBV7-8 TRBD2 - TRBJ2-1
CASSRRDRGAYNSPLHF TGTGCCAGCAGCCGCCGGGACAGGGGCGCCTATAATTCACCCCTCCACTTT TRBV6-1 TRBD1 - TRBJ1-6
CASSELGLAGGYNEQFF TGTGCCAGCAGTGAATTAGGGCTAGCGGGAGGTTACAATGAGCAGTTCTTC TRBV25-1 TRBD2 - TRBJ2-1
CASSLLSVAGGDNEQFF TGTGCCAGCAGTTTACTGAGTGTGGCGGGAGGAGACAATGAGCAGTTCTTC TRBV28 TRBD2 - TRBJ2-1
CASSLGGGNTDTQYF TGTGCCAGCAGCCTGGGGGGCGGGAACACAGATACGCAGTATTTT TRBV3-1 - - TRBJ2-3
CASSLSRVNIQYF TGTGCCAGCAGTTTATCAAGGGTAAACATTCAGTACTTC TRBV27 - - TRBJ2-4
CASSYPGAYEQYF TGTGCCAGCAGTTACCCAGGAGCTTACGAGCAGTACTTC TRBV6-2/TRBV6-3 - many TRBJ2-7
CSVKGLAGERNEQFF TGCAGCGTTAAGGGACTAGCGGGAGAGAGGAATGAGCAGTTCTTC TRBV29-1 TRBD2 many TRBJ2-1
CASTPTVFSYNEQFF TGTGCCAGCACCCCGACAGTTTTCTCCTACAATGAGCAGTTCTTC TRBV28 - - TRBJ2-1
CASSLPLGDLETQYF TGTGCCAGCAGCTTACCGCTCGGGGACCTGGAGACCCAGTACTTC TRBV7-9 - few TRBJ2-5
CASSILAGGTDTQYF TGTGCCAGTAGTATACTAGCGGGAGGCACAGATACGCAGTATTTT TRBV19 TRBD2 many TRBJ2-3
CASSDGREQYF TGCGCCAGCAGTGATGGTCGCGAGCAGTACTTC TRBV10-2 - - TRBJ2-7
CASSVRDREHEQFF TGTGCCAGCAGCGTCCGGGACAGGGAGCATGAGCAGTTCTTC TRBV7-9 TRBD1 - TRBJ2-1
CASSFAGGVNYGYTF TGTGCCAGCAGCTTTGCAGGGGGCGTCAACTATGGCTACACCTTC TRBV11-2 TRBD1 once TRBJ1-2
CASTSTRGGTGELFF TGTGCCAGCACCAGCACCAGGGGAGGGACCGGGGAGCTGTTTTTT TRBV2 - few TRBJ2-2
CASSPNSATNEKLFF TGTGCCAGCAGCCCCAACAGCGCAACTAATGAAAAACTGTTTTTT TRBV7-9 - few TRBJ1-4
CASSIGSGIQETQYF TGTGCCAGTAGTATAGGTAGCGGGATCCAAGAGACCCAGTACTTC TRBV19 TRBD2 - TRBJ2-5
CASSLGPGQFYEQYF TGTGCCAGCAGTTTAGGTCCGGGACAATTCTACGAGCAGTACTTC TRBV12-3/TRBV12-4 - few TRBJ2-7
CASSQVVGQGAYEQYF TGTGCCAGCAGCCAAGTAGTAGGACAGGGGGCCTACGAGCAGTACTTC TRBV4-2 TRBD1 - TRBJ2-7
CASRRIGARGEPYNEQFF TGTGCCAGCAGGCGGATAGGGGCCCGTGGGGAGCCCTACAATGAGCAGTTCTTC TRBV11-1 - - TRBJ2-1
CASSLSGSGEQYF TGTGCCAGCAGTTTATCAGGGTCGGGGGAGCAGTACTTC TRBV27 - - TRBJ2-7
CASRTLPGGYNEQFF TGTGCCAGCAGAACGCTACCGGGGGGGTACAATGAGCAGTTCTTC TRBV28 TRBD2 - TRBJ2-1
CASSQALSGTYEQYF TGCGCCAGCAGCCAAGCATTAAGCGGAACCTACGAGCAGTACTTC TRBV4-3 - - TRBJ2-7
CASSLAGQGIGYTF TGTGCCAGCAGCTTAGCGGGACAGGGAATTGGCTACACCTTC TRBV7-9 TRBD1 many TRBJ1-2
CASSLVGGMYYEQYF TGTGCCAGCAGCTTAGTCGGGGGAATGTACTACGAGCAGTACTTC TRBV7-2 - many TRBJ2-7
CASSRRERALHF TGTGCCAGCAGCCGACGGGAAAGGGCCCTCCACTTT TRBV28 - few TRBJ1-6
CASSQGVRLASSYNEQFF TGTGCCAGCAGCCAAGGCGTAAGGCTAGCGAGCTCCTACAATGAGCAGTTCTTC TRBV4-2 - few TRBJ2-1
CASSHETLDEQFF TGCGCCAGCAGCCATGAGACTCTCGATGAGCAGTTCTTC TRBV4-1 - - TRBJ2-1
CATHADIATDTQYF TGCGCCACTCACGCAGACATTGCCACAGATACGCAGTATTTT TRBV5-1 - - TRBJ2-3
CASSLGGAPNEQFF TGTGCCAGCAGTTTGGGAGGGGCCCCCAATGAGCAGTTCTTC TRBV27 TRBD2 - TRBJ2-1
CASSEFRTSEQYF TGTGCCAGCAGTGAATTTAGGACCTCCGAGCAGTACTTC TRBV25-1 - few TRBJ2-7
CASSMGQGLVEQFF TGTGCCAGTAGTATGGGACAGGGCTTGGTGGAGCAGTTCTTC TRBV19 TRBD1 - TRBJ2-1
CSGLAPDTQYF TGCAGCGGACTAGCTCCAGATACGCAGTATTTT TRBV29-1 TRBD2 few TRBJ2-3
CASRYGQGDEKLFF TGTGCCAGCAGATACGGACAGGGGGATGAAAAACTGTTTTTT TRBV12-3/TRBV12-4 TRBD1 few TRBJ1-4
CATSGTHYEQYF TGTGCCACCTCCGGGACCCACTACGAGCAGTACTTC TRBV15 - - TRBJ2-7